This TCR beta chain came from a study of technical replicates of blood from a handful of donors. Germline-derived CDR1 and CDR2 are SGHTA and FQGTGA. The length of the CDR3 is 14 residues. Trimming removed 5 bases from V and 4 bases from J; junction bases left unmatched: 4. The table came from immunoSEQ multiplex PCR; TCRdb's copy has only in-frame clones and leaves some out. Among more than 75,000 clones listed, 92% were seen once. The chain is built from TRBV7-3 and TRBJ1-1; 10 bases align to TRBD1. Sequenced: T cells isolated from PBMCs. This TCR was sampled from a human donor in good health. As DNA, the CDR3 is TGTGCCAGCAGCCGACAGGGGGCGCGCACTGAAGCTTTCTTT. It specifies CASSRQGARTEAFF.